The 23 T cell receptor beta chains reported below all come from one sample, sequenced in a study of vaccination and CD4 T cells after COVID-19. Time point reported: late sampling 161 to 241 days after vaccination in a few convalescent patients. Treatment noted: approximately 11-day PBMC culture with coronavirus spike peptide pools or control peptides (ViraFEST assay). Researchers used the Oncomine TCR Beta short-read assay to sequence DNA from cultured CD4+ T cells. TCRdb re-called the PCR reads with MiXCR, one entry per CDR3 protein. This sample has about 24,000 distinct CDR3 sequences, with more than 25% found just once. These receptors' targets are unknown. The sequencing here drew on CD4+ T cells from blood, cultured in vitro, taken about 7 months after SARS-CoV-2 vaccination. All receptors come from a human donor who had recovered from COVID-19.

The chain recombines TRBV7-2 with TRBJ1-2; unclear D gene. The V gene's germline CDR1 is SGHTA and CDR2 FQGNSA. V was clipped by 1 base and J by 3 bases, with 12 bases between them. This CDR3 has 15 residues. This CDR3 reads CASSLVARDYYGYTF. The DNA for the CDR3 is TGTGCCAGCAGCTTAGTTGCTAGAGATTACTATGGCTACACCTTC.

The gene calls are TRBV7-3 and TRBJ2-1; tentatively, D is TRBD1 (6 bases). Looked up from germline, CDR1 is SGHTA and CDR2 is FQGTGA. V lost 5 bases, J lost 9 bases, and 14 bases lay in between. This CDR3 has 13 amino acids. CDR3 DNA sequence: TGTGCCAGCAGCGTACCGGGGACAAGTGAGCAGTTCTTC. Translation gives CASSVPGTSEQFF. The whole variable domain, filled in from reference TRBV7-3 and TRBJ2-1, reads GAGVSQTPSNKVTEKGKYVELRCDPISGHTALYWYRQSLGQGPEFLIYFQGTGAADDSGLPNDRFFAVRPEGSVSTLKIQRTERGDSAVYLCASSVPGTSEQFFGPGTRLTVL.

This chain links TRBV4-3 with TRBJ2-1; D uncertain. Germline V gives CDR1 LGHNA, CDR2 YSLEER. V lost 3 bases, J lost 2 bases, and 14 bases lay in between. The length of the CDR3 is 16 residues. The CDR3 sequence: CASSQDLWPPYNEQFF. CDR3 coding DNA: TGCGCCAGCAGCCAGGATCTCTGGCCTCCCTACAATGAGCAGTTCTTC.

This chain joins TRBV6-2 or TRBV6-3 and TRBJ2-7, with 8 bases lining up with TRBD2. Germline trimming cut 4 bases from V and 3 bases from J; bases unmatched to any gene: 5. The CDR3 is 14 residues long. Germline-derived CDR1 and CDR2 are MNHEY and SVGEGT. The CDR3, as DNA: TGTGCCAGCAGTTCCGGGGGGGGACTCTACGAGCAGTACTTC. It codes for CASSSGGGLYEQYF.

This clonotype showed up just a few times. The chain recombines TRBV27 with TRBJ1-1; TRBD1 agrees at 9 bases. The CDR3 extends over 14 amino acids. V shed 7 bases, J shed 5 bases, and the junction held 8 bases outside the gene matches. CDR1 and CDR2 (germline): MNHEY, SMNVEV (reference sequence). CDR3 in DNA: TGTGCCAGCAACTCCGACAGGGGGGAGACTGAAGCTTTCTTT. The encoded protein is CASNSDRGETEAFF.

This clonotype is medium-sized in the sample. This sequence joins TRBV21-1 and TRBJ2-5. TRBV21-1 is a listed pseudogene. The CDR3 spans 14 residues. The CDR3 DNA is TGTGCCAGCAGCAAACTTGAGTACCAAGAGACCCAGTACTTC. This sequence encodes CASSKLEYQETQYF.

This chain links TRBV20-1 with TRBJ2-7, with D tentatively TRBD1 (6 bases). The V end lost 6 bases, the J end lost 3 bases, and 24 bases lay between the germline ends. Germline lookup yields CDR1 DFQATT and CDR2 SNEGSKA (reference sequence). CDR3 length: 16 amino acids. Here the CDR3 DNA reads TGCAGTGCCAGCAACCCCCTGGACAGAGAACGCTACGAGCAGTACTTC. Translating it yields CSASNPLDRERYEQYF.

There are a few counts of this clonotype. This chain joins TRBV19 and TRBJ1-6, with 7 bases identical to TRBD1. The CDR3 sequence is 14 residues long. The V and J ends lost 4 bases and 5 bases, in that order; junction bases with no gene match: 2. The germline V gene encodes CDR1 LNHDA and CDR2 SQIVND (reference sequence). CDR3 bases: TGTGCCAGTAGTACCGACAGGGATAATTCACCCCTCCACTTT. This encodes CASSTDRDNSPLHF. The whole variable domain, filled in from reference TRBV19 and TRBJ1-6, reads DGGITQSPKYLFRKEGQNVTLSCEQNLNHDAMYWYRQDPGQGLRLIYYSQIVNDFQKGDIAEGYSVSREKKESFPLTVTSAQKNPTAFYLCASSTDRDNSPLHFGNGTRLTVT.

This rearrangement joins TRBV7-9 to TRBJ2-3; D unclear. This CDR3 is 14 amino acids long. Trimming stripped 1 base from V and 1 base from J, with 6 bases between. Germline lookup yields CDR1 SEHNR and CDR2 FQNEAQ (reference sequence). The CDR3 loop is CASSLGQGTDTQYF. The CDR3 DNA is TGTGCCAGCAGCTTAGGTCAGGGCACAGATACGCAGTATTTT. Full variable domain (rest looked up from reference TRBV7-9 and TRBJ2-3): DTGVSQNPRHKITKRGQNVTFRCDPISEHNRLYWYRQTLGQGPEFLTYFQNEAQLEKSRLLSDRFSAERPKGSFSTLEIQRTEQGDSAMYLCASSLGQGTDTQYFGPGTRLTVL.

A few counts support this clonotype. The rearrangement joins TRBV20-1 to TRBJ2-7; weak D call: TRBD1 (5 bases). With 1 base removed from V and 0 bases from J, the gap between germline ends came to 13 bases. Germline V CDR1 and CDR2: DFQATT, SNEGSKA (reference sequence). This CDR3 region has 15 residues. In nucleotides, the CDR3 is TGCAGTGCTAGAGGAGCCGGACAAATCTCCTACGAGCAGTACTTC. Translation: CSARGAGQISYEQYF.

J is TRBJ2-7 and V is TRBV7-8; 12 bases fit TRBD2. The length of the CDR3 is 15 residues. Trimming at V came to 1 base and at J to 7 bases, leaving 5 bases not matched to a gene. CDR1 and CDR2 (germline): SGHVS, FQNEAQ. This CDR3 is CASSLGLAGAGEQYF. The CDR3 DNA reads as TGTGCCAGCAGCTTAGGACTAGCGGGAGCGGGTGAGCAGTACTTC.

This clonotype was seen a few times. The chain has TRBV7-2 and TRBJ2-1; 9 nucleotides agree with TRBD2. The CDR3 is made up of 16 amino acids. V was clipped by 5 bases and J by 6 bases; unmatched bases: 11. Germline V gene sequence: CDR1 SGHTA, CDR2 FQGNSA. CDR3 nucleotide sequence: TGTGCCAGCAGCCCCCCCGGCCTAGCGGGAACCAATGAGCAGTTCTTC. This sequence encodes CASSPPGLAGTNEQFF. The complete variable domain, with remaining parts taken from reference TRBV7-2 and TRBJ2-1, reads GAGVSQSPSNKVTEKGKDVELRCDPISGHTALYWYRQSLGQGLEFLIYFQGNSAPDKSGLPSDRFSAERTGGSVSTLTIQRTQQEDSAVYLCASSPPGLAGTNEQFFGPGTRLTVL.

The V gene is TRBV20-1, the J gene TRBJ2-1; possibly TRBD2 for D (6 bases). Per germline, CDR1 DFQATT and CDR2 SNEGSKA (reference sequence). V was pared by 6 bases and J by 8 bases, with 23 bases between. The CDR3 spans 15 residues. The CDR3 sequence: CSASGRNSGEDEQFF. The CDR3 bases are TGCAGTGCCTCGGGCCGTAATAGCGGAGAGGATGAGCAGTTCTTC.

The CDR3 DNA sequence: TGTGCCAGCAGCCCGGTCGGGTTCCACACTGAAGCTTTCTTT. Its translation is CASSPVGFHTEAFF. V usage is TRBV11-2 and J usage is TRBJ1-1; D unresolved. V lost 5 bases and J lost 3, with 13 bases in between. The CDR3 sequence is 14 residues long. Germline values: CDR1 SGHAT, CDR2 FQNNGV.

The chain employs TRBV28 and TRBJ1-2; TRBD1 is a possible D gene (6 bases). The CDR3 is 14 residues long. CDR1 is MDHEN and CDR2 is SYDVKM in the germline V gene. Trimming cost V 7 bases and J 6 bases, with 18 bases left between them. CDR3 sequence (DNA): TGTGCCAGCACCTCCCCCCGCAGGGGACATGGCTACACCTTC. Its protein is CASTSPRRGHGYTF.

This chain uses TRBV6-1 with TRBJ2-1; TRBD1 matches 9 bases. V was pared by 7 bases and J by 6 bases, with 10 bases of the junction left unmatched. Per germline, CDR1 MNHNS and CDR2 SASEGT. This CDR3 comprises 15 residues. The CDR3 is CASTSKTTGGNEQFF. In DNA, the CDR3 is TGTGCCAGCACGTCAAAAACGACAGGGGGCAATGAGCAGTTCTTC.

This CDR3 is CASSLSTGRGNQPQHF. The CDR3 DNA reads TGTGCCAGCAGTTTATCGACGGGCAGGGGCAATCAGCCCCAGCATTTT. J is TRBJ1-5 and V is TRBV28, with a possible D match to TRBD1 (5 bases). Germline CDR1 and CDR2: MDHEN and SYDVKM. V was pared by 1 base and J by 2 bases, with 12 bases between. The CDR3 is 16 amino acids.

CDR3 protein: CASSLWSQGSNQPQHF. Here the CDR3 DNA reads TGTGCCAGCAGTTTATGGAGTCAGGGGAGCAATCAGCCCCAGCATTTT. This rearrangement joins TRBV28 to TRBJ1-5; D may be TRBD1 (6 bases). Germline CDR1 and CDR2: MDHEN and SYDVKM. V lost 0 bases and J lost 1, with 10 bases in between. CDR3 size: 16 residues.

The V and J genes are TRBV28 and TRBJ2-1; perhaps TRBD2 as D (6 bases). V lost 8 bases to trimming and J lost 5 bases, with 16 bases between them. The germline V gene encodes CDR1 MDHEN and CDR2 SYDVKM. CDR3 size: 14 residues. The CDR3 DNA reads as TGTGCCAGCCGCAGGACGGGAGCACACAATGAGCAGTTCTTC. The encoded protein is CASRRTGAHNEQFF.

The V and J genes are TRBV19 and TRBJ1-5; 8 bases align to TRBD1. The CDR3 runs to 14 residues. Trimming removed 4 bases from V and 5 bases from J; junction bases left unmatched: 4. Germline V gives CDR1 LNHDA, CDR2 SQIVND (reference sequence). In nucleotides, the CDR3 is TGTGCCAGTAGTACGACAGGGGCCTATCAGCCCCAGCATTTT. Amino acid sequence: CASSTTGAYQPQHF.

V gene TRBV19 combines with J gene TRBJ2-7; no clear D gene. The CDR3 consists of 13 residues. Trimming shortened V by 6 bases and J by 2 bases, and 11 bases separated the two germline ends. CDR1 and CDR2 from the germline V gene are LNHDA and SQIVND (reference sequence). CDR3 bases: TGTGCCAGTAGCCCCCTGGCAGCCTACGAGCAGTACTTC. Translation: CASSPLAAYEQYF.

The gene calls are TRBV20-1 and TRBJ2-5; maybe TRBD2 (6 bases). The CDR3 length is 13 residues. Trimming stripped 5 bases from V and 0 bases from J, with 10 bases between. CDR1 and CDR2 (germline): DFQATT, SNEGSKA (reference sequence). The CDR3 DNA sequence: TGCAGTGCTGGACTACCGTACCAAGAGACCCAGTACTTC. The encoded protein is CSAGLPYQETQYF.

The chain links TRBV7-9 to TRBJ2-5; D is undetermined. Trimming took off 4 bases at V and 1 base at J, with 13 bases between the two ends. The CDR3 consists of 15 residues. The germline CDR1 and CDR2 sequences are SEHNR and FQNEAQ (reference sequence). The CDR3 region has the DNA TGTGCCAGCAGCTCCTCCCCCACTCGCCAAGAGACCCAGTACTTC. This sequence encodes CASSSSPTRQETQYF.